Each of the 4 T cell receptor beta chains below was sequenced from the same sample in a study of T cell repertoires in cytomegalovirus infection. MiXCR, run by TCRdb on the reads, gives a single entry per CDR3 protein. The table includes 680,000 or so distinct CDR3 sequences, approximately 40% detected once. The sequenced material came from PBMCs. These receptors originate from a human donor in good health (CMV status not recorded). Some clones in this sample may be carry-over from other donors' samples.

There are a few counts of this clonotype. V is TRBV24-1 and J is TRBJ1-2, with 7 bases lining up with TRBD1. Germline CDR1 reads KGHDR; CDR2 reads SFDVKD. This CDR3 spans 14 amino acids. The junction had 7 bases not matched to a gene; V was cut back by 7 bases and J by 3 bases. CDR3 region: CATSPDRDHYGYTF. The CDR3, as DNA: TGTGCCACCAGCCCAGACAGGGACCACTATGGCTACACCTTC.

The rearrangement links TRBV28 to TRBJ2-7, with D perhaps matching TRBD2 (6 bases). The ends were cut back, 2 bases at V and 6 bases at J, with 14 bases in the middle. Germline CDR1 is MDHEN and CDR2 is SYDVKM. The CDR3 spans 14 residues. The CDR3 region has the DNA TGTGCCAGCAGTTTACTAGCGAGTTGGTCCGAGCAGTACTTC. Residues: CASSLLASWSEQYF.

A word on this clonotype: A much larger clonotype is one base distant, so this may be a read error. V is TRBV6-1 and J is TRBJ2-7; D remains ambiguous. This CDR3 is 16 amino acids long. Germline lookup yields CDR1 MNHNS and CDR2 SASEGT. Here the CDR3 reads CTTPAEETAIDLEQYF. CDR3 bases: TGTACCACTCCCGCGGAAGAGACCGCTATCGACCTCGAGCAGTACTTC.

J is TRBJ2-2 and V is TRBV10-3; TRBD1 agrees at 8 bases. This CDR3 spans 14 amino acids. Germline assignment: CDR1 ENHRY and CDR2 SYGVKD. V was clipped by 10 bases and J by 4 bases; unmatched bases: 8. The CDR3 DNA sequence: TGTGCCACCCGGGGGACAGGTTCCACCGGGGAGCTGTTTTTT. Amino acid sequence: CATRGTGSTGELFF.